These 15 T cell receptor beta chains were all obtained from the same sample, sequenced in a study of blood T cells in healthy people across ages. Primed by a sample-barcoded 5' primer and a J-beta primer mix, a second PCR proceeded for roughly 6 to 12 cycles. One entry per CDR3 protein results from TCRdb running MiXCR on the 5' RACE reads. The sample yields hundreds of thousands of distinct CDR3 sequences, less than 60% seen once. Material for sequencing was blood. The source is a man at least 80 years old in good health.

This rearrangement joins TRBV10-2 to TRBJ1-5; 7 bases match TRBD1. The CDR3 is 14 amino acids. Germline values: CDR1 WSHSY, CDR2 SAAADI. V trimming: 4 bases; J trimming: 6 bases; junction bases outside the gene matches: 6. The CDR3 is CASSGSRDSQPQHF. In DNA form, the CDR3 reads TGCGCCAGCAGTGGGTCCCGGGACAGTCAGCCCCAGCATTTT.

The chain couples TRBV4-3 to TRBJ2-1, with TRBD2 matching 11 bases. The CDR3 runs 17 residues. Germline-derived CDR1 and CDR2 are LGHNA and YSLEER. The V gene end was trimmed by 4 bases and the J gene end by 6 bases; junction bases not matched to a gene: 11. Here the CDR3 reads CASSPRLLAGEFNEQFF. The CDR3 DNA reads as TGCGCCAGCAGCCCTCGTCTACTAGCGGGGGAGTTCAATGAGCAGTTCTTC.

The chain couples TRBV7-9 to TRBJ2-1; possibly TRBD1 for D (6 bases). The V gene lost 5 bases and the J gene lost 13 bases, with 18 bases spanning the gap. Germline V gene sequence: CDR1 SEHNR, CDR2 FQNEAQ (reference sequence). This CDR3 has 13 amino acids. The CDR3 protein is CASSVTGLETQFF. CDR3 DNA sequence: TGTGCCAGCAGCGTTACAGGGCTGGAGACCCAGTTCTTC.

In its sample, this clonotype was seen many times. This rearrangement joins TRBV29-1 to TRBJ2-7; 9 positions match TRBD2. V lost 7 bases and J lost 4; bases outside the gene matches: 5. The germline gives CDR1 SQVTM, CDR2 ANQGSEA. The CDR3 runs to 12 residues. This CDR3 is CSAGTSFYEQYF. DNA for the CDR3: TGCAGCGCCGGGACTAGCTTTTACGAGCAGTACTTC.

This clonotype came up many times. This chain links TRBV4-1 with TRBJ2-5; 9 bases match TRBD2. The CDR3 is made up of 16 amino acids. The ends lost 1 base at V and 7 bases at J; junction bases unmatched: 10. Germline V CDR1 and CDR2: MGHRA, YSYEKL. The CDR3 DNA reads TGCGCCAGCAGCCAAGGGAGACTAGCGGAAGACGGGACCCAGTACTTC. As protein: CASSQGRLAEDGTQYF.

The chain recombines TRBV10-2 with TRBJ2-7, with TRBD2 matching 11 bases. Germline V gives CDR1 WSHSY, CDR2 SAAADI. The V segment lost 6 bases and the J segment 7 bases; nucleotides outside the gene matches: 26. CDR3 length: 20 amino acids. The CDR3 sequence: CASRRLLAGGPEGSYNEQYF. The CDR3 DNA is TGCGCCAGCAGACGACTTCTAGCGGGAGGCCCCGAGGGGTCCTACAATGAGCAGTACTTC.

This clonotype was seen at least ten times. The V call is TRBV5-1, the J call TRBJ2-1; 8 bases align to TRBD1. The CDR3 contains 14 residues. V gave up 4 bases and J gave up 6 bases; unmatched junction bases: 6. CDR1 is SGHRS and CDR2 is YFSETQ in the germline V gene. Here the CDR3 DNA reads TGCGCCAGCAGCATAGCAGGGGGCCGCAATGAGCAGTTCTTC. It codes for CASSIAGGRNEQFF.

There are many counts of this clonotype. J is TRBJ1-2 and V is TRBV6-6, with TRBD1 matching 12 bases. The germline V gene has CDR1 MNHNY and CDR2 SVGAGI (reference sequence). V gave up 4 bases and J gave up 4 bases; unmatched junction bases: 10. The CDR3 is made up of 17 amino acids. The CDR3 nucleotides are TGTGCCAGCAGTTCCCGGGACAGGGGGCCTTATAGCTATGGCTACACCTTC. Protein product: CASSSRDRGPYSYGYTF.

This clonotype was seen a handful of times. V and J are TRBV7-9 and TRBJ1-2; D remains ambiguous. The germline V gene has CDR1 SEHNR and CDR2 FQNEAQ (reference sequence). This CDR3 has 15 residues. V was cut by 5 bases and J by 5 bases, with 18 bases left in between. CDR3 nucleotides: TGTGCCAGCAGCCCCCCCCAAGCGGGCTTGTATGGCTACACCTTC. As protein: CASSPPQAGLYGYTF. Based on the CDR3 plus reference TRBV7-9 and TRBJ1-2, the full variable domain is DTGVSQNPRHKITKRGQNVTFRCDPISEHNRLYWYRQTLGQGPEFLTYFQNEAQLEKSRLLSDRFSAERPKGSFSTLEIQRTEQGDSAMYLCASSPPQAGLYGYTFGSGTRLTVV.

In this sample, this clonotype turned up a few times. The gene calls are TRBV5-1 and TRBJ2-1; maybe TRBD1 (6 bases). The CDR3 spans 14 residues. Germline loops: CDR1 SGHRS, CDR2 YFSETQ. The V end lost 1 base, the J end lost 9 bases, and 14 bases lay between the germline ends. Written as DNA, the CDR3 is TGCGCCAGCAGCTTGCTGGACAGTTCTGGTGAGCAGTTCTTC. This sequence encodes CASSLLDSSGEQFF. The complete variable domain, with remaining parts taken from reference TRBV5-1 and TRBJ2-1, reads KAGVTQTPRYLIKTRGQQVTLSCSPISGHRSVSWYQQTPGQGLQFLFEYFSETQRNKGNFPGRFSGRQFSNSRSEMNVSTLELGDSALYLCASSLLDSSGEQFFGPGTRLTVL.

The CDR3 here is CASSLFGPLTSHLNEQFF. CDR3 coding DNA: TGTGCCAGCAGCTTATTTGGGCCCCTCACGTCCCATCTGAATGAGCAGTTCTTC. The rearrangement uses TRBV7-2 and TRBJ2-1; D gene ambiguous. The CDR3 runs to 18 residues. V lost 2 bases, J lost 7 bases, and 24 bases lay in between. The germline gives CDR1 SGHTA, CDR2 FQGNSA.

This clonotype appeared a few times. The chain recombines TRBV7-8 with TRBJ2-5; D not certain. This CDR3 region has 14 residues. CDR1 is SGHVS, CDR2 FQNEAQ, per germline. Trimming removed 5 bases from V and 2 bases from J, with 12 bases in between. In DNA form, the CDR3 reads TGTGCCAGCAGCCACCCCACTGGGCAAGAGACCCAGTACTTC. Translating it yields CASSHPTGQETQYF.

This clonotype occurred once. The DNA for the CDR3 is TGTGCCAGCAGTCAGACGGACAAAGGAAACATTCAGTACTTC. Protein: CASSQTDKGNIQYF. The V and J genes are TRBV6-2 or TRBV6-3 and TRBJ2-4; D perhaps matches TRBD1 (5 bases). CDR1 is MNHEY and CDR2 is SVGEGT in the germline V gene. V lost 5 bases to trimming and J lost 6 bases, with 14 bases between them. This CDR3 has 14 amino acids.

This chain joins TRBV20-1 and TRBJ2-3; D is perhaps TRBD2 (6 bases). The CDR3 covers 13 residues. The V and J ends lost 0 bases and 9 bases respectively, with 13 bases between them. Germline V gene lookup returns CDR1 DFQATT and CDR2 SNEGSKA (reference sequence). In DNA, the CDR3 is TGCAGTGCTAGAGAGACAGCTAGCGAGACGCAGTATTTT. Protein product: CSARETASETQYF.

The J gene is TRBJ2-3, the V gene TRBV7-2; a possible D gene is TRBD2 (6 bases). Between the trimmed V and J ends, which lost 5 bases and 3 bases, there was a span of 15 bases. The V gene's germline CDR1 is SGHTA and CDR2 FQGNSA. This CDR3 spans 15 amino acids. The CDR3 DNA reads TGTGCCAGCAGCCGGCAACTAGCAGCGACAGATACGCAGTATTTT. This gives the protein CASSRQLAATDTQYF. The full variable domain, in which reference TRBV7-2 and TRBJ2-3 provide the parts outside the CDR3, is GAGVSQSPSNKVTEKGKDVELRCDPISGHTALYWYRQSLGQGLEFLIYFQGNSAPDKSGLPSDRFSAERTGGSVSTLTIQRTQQEDSAVYLCASSRQLAATDTQYFGPGTRLTVL.